This record covers a single T cell receptor (beta chain). This specimen comes from a study of blood T cell repertoires in COVID-19. Study context: Whether acute or convalescent, the COVID-19 samples came from the United States, Italy and Spain. The analysed material was cDNA or gDNA that came from T cells, B-cell-depleted T cells, or PBMCs.

In the original analysis: Scientists estimated how many nucleated cells there were by amplifying reference gene primers. Using immunoSEQ multiplex PCR, the repertoire was profiled, and TCRdb retains in-frame clones only, with some absent. The V and J calls and clone size come from that table; D and trimming were worked out from the DNA. The data contain 95,000 to 120,000 clones, around 83% of them seen just once; the ten biggest clones take up approximately 4%. The receptor was isolated from a woman in her 70s with acute or convalescent COVID-19. The sequencing input was peripheral blood.

CDR3: CASSTGTQETQYF. In nucleotides, the CDR3 is TGTGCCAGCAGTACAGGAACCCAAGAGACCCAGTACTTC. The gene calls are TRBV12-3 or TRBV12-4 and TRBJ2-5; D possibly corresponds to TRBD1 (5 bases). The CDR3 runs to 13 residues. The V gene lost 5 bases and the J gene lost 1 base, with 8 bases spanning the gap.